This T cell receptor beta chain was profiled in a study of OX40 agonist ivuxolimab in advanced cancers. Regarding the study as a whole: Compared with others, partial responders at 0.1-3.0 mg/kg displayed clonal expansion among the lowest.

Assay: immunoSEQ multiplex PCR; the TCRdb copy retains only in-frame clones and omits some. The profile shows around 79,000 clones, roughly 88% of them singletons. As to this clone: Its specificity is unknown.

Per germline, CDR1 MDHEN and CDR2 SYDVKM. There are 13 residues in the CDR3. The V and J ends lost 6 bases and 3 bases respectively, with 11 bases between them. The sample was CD4+ or CD8+ T cells sorted from blood, taken in a trial of the OX40 agonist ivuxolimab. The chain combines TRBV28 with TRBJ1-1; TRBD1 might be the D (6 bases). This sequence originates from an adult with an advanced solid tumor such as melanoma, head and neck, liver or kidney cancer. The CDR3 DNA is TGTGCCAGCAGGACGGGGGGCGACACTGAAGCTTTCTTT. Amino acid sequence: CASRTGGDTEAFF.